This T cell receptor beta chain was sequenced in a study of shared clonotypes between healthy human individuals. Only in-frame clones appear in the TCRdb table, and some are missing; sequencing was by immunoSEQ multiplex PCR. Here the sample spans 2.5 million or so clones, approximately 94% being singletons. Per the germline V gene, CDR1 is LNHDA and CDR2 is SQIVND (reference sequence). The CDR3 contains 17 residues. Unmatched junction bases numbered 14, after V lost 5 bases and J lost 7 bases. The clonotype was recovered from a man between 18 and 29 years old in good health. This sequence joins TRBV19 and TRBJ2-1; 10 nucleotides align to TRBD2. The sample taken for sequencing was naive CD4+ T cells sorted from blood. As to subset: CD45RA+ positively selected. For the CDR3, the DNA is TGTGCCAGTAGTTCGATGTCGGGACTAGCGACCAGTAATGAGCAGTTCTTC. This encodes CASSSMSGLATSNEQFF.